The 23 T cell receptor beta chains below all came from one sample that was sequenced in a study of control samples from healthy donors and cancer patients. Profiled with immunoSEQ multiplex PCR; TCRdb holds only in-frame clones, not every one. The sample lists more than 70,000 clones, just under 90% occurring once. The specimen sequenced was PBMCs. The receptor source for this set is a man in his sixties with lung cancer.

The CDR3 region has the DNA TGTGCCAGCAGCCCGCACAGGGACGGCGAGCAGTACTTC. Amino acid sequence: CASSPHRDGEQYF. The chain combines TRBV11-2 with TRBJ2-7, with TRBD1 as a possible D gene (6 bases). Looked up from germline, CDR1 is SGHAT and CDR2 is FQNNGV. Trimming pared 5 bases from V and 6 bases from J, leaving 14 bases between. This CDR3 is 13 amino acids long.

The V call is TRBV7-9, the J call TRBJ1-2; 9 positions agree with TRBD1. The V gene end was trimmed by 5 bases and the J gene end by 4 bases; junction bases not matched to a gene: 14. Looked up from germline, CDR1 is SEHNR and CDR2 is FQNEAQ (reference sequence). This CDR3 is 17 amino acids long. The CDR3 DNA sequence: TGTGCCAGCAGCCCTATAGGGACAGGGCGAAACCTCTATGGCTACACCTTC. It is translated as CASSPIGTGRNLYGYTF.

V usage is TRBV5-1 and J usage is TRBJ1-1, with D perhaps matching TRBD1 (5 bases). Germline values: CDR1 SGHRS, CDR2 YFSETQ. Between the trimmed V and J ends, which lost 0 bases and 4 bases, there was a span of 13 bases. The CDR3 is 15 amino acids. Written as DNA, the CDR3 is TGCGCCAGCAGCTTGGCCATCGGGGGTCCCACTGAAGCTTTCTTT. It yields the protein CASSLAIGGPTEAFF.

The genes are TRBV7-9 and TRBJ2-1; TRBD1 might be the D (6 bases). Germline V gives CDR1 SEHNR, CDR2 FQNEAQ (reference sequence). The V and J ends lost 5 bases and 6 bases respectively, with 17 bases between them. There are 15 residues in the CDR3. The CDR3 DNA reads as TGTGCCAGCAGCCCAACCTGGGGGCAGTCCAATGAGCAGTTCTTC. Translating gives CASSPTWGQSNEQFF.

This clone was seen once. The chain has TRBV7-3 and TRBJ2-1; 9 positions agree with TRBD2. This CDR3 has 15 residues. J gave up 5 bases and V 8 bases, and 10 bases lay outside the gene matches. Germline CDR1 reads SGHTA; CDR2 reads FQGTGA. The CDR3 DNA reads TGTGCCAGCGGTATACAAGCGGGGGGAAACAATGAGCAGTTCTTC. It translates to CASGIQAGGNNEQFF.

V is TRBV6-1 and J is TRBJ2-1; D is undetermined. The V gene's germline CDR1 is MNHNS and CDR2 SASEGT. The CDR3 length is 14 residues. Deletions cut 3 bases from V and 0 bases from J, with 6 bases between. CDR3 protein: CASSEKYSYNEQFF. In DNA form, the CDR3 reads TGTGCCAGCAGTGAGAAATACTCCTACAATGAGCAGTTCTTC.

The CDR3 sequence: CASSGVGYTF. The CDR3 DNA sequence: TGTGCCAGCAGCGGAGTCGGCTACACCTTC. The rearrangement links TRBV9 to TRBJ1-2; D gene unclear. The CDR3 has 10 residues. The germline CDR1 and CDR2 sequences are SGDLS and YYNGEE. V lost 3 bases to trimming and J lost 8 bases, with 5 bases between them.

The CDR3 sequence is CASSLDIKSERTYEQYF. The CDR3 nucleotides are TGTGCCAGCAGCTTAGATATTAAGTCGGAGAGGACCTACGAGCAGTACTTC. V gene TRBV7-9 combines with J gene TRBJ2-7; D gene unclear. V was trimmed by 1 base and J by 2 bases, leaving 18 bases between them. Germline CDR1 reads SEHNR; CDR2 reads FQNEAQ (reference sequence). The length of the CDR3 is 17 residues. The full variable domain, in which reference TRBV7-9 and TRBJ2-7 provide the parts outside the CDR3, is DTGVSQNPRHKITKRGQNVTFRCDPISEHNRLYWYRQTLGQGPEFLTYFQNEAQLEKSRLLSDRFSAERPKGSFSTLEIQRTEQGDSAMYLCASSLDIKSERTYEQYFGPGTRLTVT.

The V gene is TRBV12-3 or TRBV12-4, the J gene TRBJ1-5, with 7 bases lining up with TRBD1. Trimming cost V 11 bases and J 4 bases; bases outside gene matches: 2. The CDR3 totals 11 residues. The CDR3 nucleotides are TGTGCCGCAGGGGGGAATCAGCCCCAGCATTTT. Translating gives CAAGGNQPQHF.

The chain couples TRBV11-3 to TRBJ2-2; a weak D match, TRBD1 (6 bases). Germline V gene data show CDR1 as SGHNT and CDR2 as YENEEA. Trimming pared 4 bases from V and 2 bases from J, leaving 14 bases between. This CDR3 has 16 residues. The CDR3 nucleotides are TGTGCCAGCAGCTCAGCCGGGACAACCAACACCGGGGAGCTGTTTTTT. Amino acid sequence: CASSSAGTTNTGELFF.

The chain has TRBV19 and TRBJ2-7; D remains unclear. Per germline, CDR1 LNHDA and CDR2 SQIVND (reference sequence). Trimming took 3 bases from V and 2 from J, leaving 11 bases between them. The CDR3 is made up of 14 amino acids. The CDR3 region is CASSILSGTYEQYF. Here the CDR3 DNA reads TGTGCCAGTAGTATCCTCTCTGGGACCTACGAGCAGTACTTC.

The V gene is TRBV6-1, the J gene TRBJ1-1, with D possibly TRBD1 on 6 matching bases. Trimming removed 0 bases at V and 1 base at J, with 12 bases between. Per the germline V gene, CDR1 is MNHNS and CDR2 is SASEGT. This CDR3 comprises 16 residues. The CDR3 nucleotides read TGTGCCAGCAGTGAAGCAGCCGACAGGAGGAACACTGAAGCTTTCTTT. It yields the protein CASSEAADRRNTEAFF.

The CDR3 DNA reads as TGTGCCAGCAGTGAAGGGGGCCCTAATGAAAAACTGTTTTTT. The encoded protein is CASSEGGPNEKLFF. This chain connects TRBV25-1 to TRBJ1-4; TRBD1 is a possible D gene (6 bases). CDR1 is MGHDK, CDR2 SYGVNS, per germline. The CDR3 spans 14 residues. The ends were cut back, 2 bases at V and 3 bases at J, with 7 bases in the middle. Variable domain in full (rest from reference TRBV25-1 and TRBJ1-4): EADIYQTPRYLVIGTGKKITLECSQTMGHDKMYWYQQDPGMELHLIHYSYGVNSTEKGDLSSESTVSRIRTEHFPLTLESARPSHTSQYLCASSEGGPNEKLFFGSGTQLSVL.

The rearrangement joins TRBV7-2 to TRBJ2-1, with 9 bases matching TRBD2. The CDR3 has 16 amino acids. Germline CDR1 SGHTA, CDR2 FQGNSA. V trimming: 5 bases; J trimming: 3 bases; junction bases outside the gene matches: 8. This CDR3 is CASSPTAGGGYNEQFF. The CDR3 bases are TGTGCCAGCAGCCCCACGGCGGGGGGGGGCTACAATGAGCAGTTCTTC.

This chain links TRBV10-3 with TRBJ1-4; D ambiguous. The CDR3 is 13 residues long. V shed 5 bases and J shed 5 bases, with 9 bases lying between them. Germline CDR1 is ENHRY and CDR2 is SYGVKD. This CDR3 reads CAISRTGNEKLFF. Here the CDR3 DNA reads TGTGCCATCAGTCGGACGGGGAATGAAAAACTGTTTTTT.

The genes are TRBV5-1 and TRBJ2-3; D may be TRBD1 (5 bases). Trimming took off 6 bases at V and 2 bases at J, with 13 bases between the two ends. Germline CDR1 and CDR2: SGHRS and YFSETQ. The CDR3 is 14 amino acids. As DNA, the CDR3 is TGCGCCAGCATGATACAGGAGATCACAGATACGCAGTATTTT. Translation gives CASMIQEITDTQYF.

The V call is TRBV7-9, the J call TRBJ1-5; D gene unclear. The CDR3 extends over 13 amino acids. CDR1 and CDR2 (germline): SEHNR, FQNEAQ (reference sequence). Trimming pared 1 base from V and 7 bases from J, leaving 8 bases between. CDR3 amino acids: CASSLGSEQPQHF. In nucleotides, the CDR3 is TGTGCCAGCAGCTTAGGGTCGGAGCAGCCCCAGCATTTT.

The chain's CDR3 is CASSLANTGELFF. The CDR3 coding sequence is TGCGCCAGCAGCTTGGCTAACACCGGGGAGCTGTTTTTT. This sequence joins TRBV5-1 and TRBJ2-2; the D is unclear. This CDR3 has 13 amino acids. Trimming shortened V by 0 bases and J by 2 bases, and 2 bases separated the two germline ends. Germline V gives CDR1 SGHRS, CDR2 YFSETQ.

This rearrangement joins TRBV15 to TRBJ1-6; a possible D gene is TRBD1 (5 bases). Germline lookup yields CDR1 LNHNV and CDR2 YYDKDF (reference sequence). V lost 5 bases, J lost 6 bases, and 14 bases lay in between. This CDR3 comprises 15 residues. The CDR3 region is CATSSNGGANSPLHF. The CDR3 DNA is TGTGCCACCAGCTCCAATGGAGGGGCTAATTCACCCCTCCACTTT.

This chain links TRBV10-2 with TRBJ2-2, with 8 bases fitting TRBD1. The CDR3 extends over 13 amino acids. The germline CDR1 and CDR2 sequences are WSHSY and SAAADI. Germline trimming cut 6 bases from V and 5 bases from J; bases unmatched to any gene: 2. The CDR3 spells CASRDRVTGELFF. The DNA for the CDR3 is TGCGCCAGCAGGGACAGGGTAACCGGGGAGCTGTTTTTT.

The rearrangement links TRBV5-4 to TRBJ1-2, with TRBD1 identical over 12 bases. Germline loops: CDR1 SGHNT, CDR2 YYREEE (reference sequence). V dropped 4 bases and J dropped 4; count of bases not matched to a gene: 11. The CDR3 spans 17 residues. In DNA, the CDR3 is TGTGCCAGCAGCGCCGGGGACAGGGGGCCCGGGGTCTATGGCTACACCTTC. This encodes CASSAGDRGPGVYGYTF.

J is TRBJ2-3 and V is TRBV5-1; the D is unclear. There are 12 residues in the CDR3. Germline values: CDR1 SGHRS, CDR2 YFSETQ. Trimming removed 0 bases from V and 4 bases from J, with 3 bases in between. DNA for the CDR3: TGCGCCAGCAGCTTGGGTTCAGATACGCAGTATTTT. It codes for CASSLGSDTQYF.

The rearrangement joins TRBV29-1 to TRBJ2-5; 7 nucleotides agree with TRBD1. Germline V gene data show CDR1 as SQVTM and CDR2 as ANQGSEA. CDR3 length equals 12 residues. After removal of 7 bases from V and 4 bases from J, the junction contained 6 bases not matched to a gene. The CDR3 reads CSGDRVGETQYF. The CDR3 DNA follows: TGCAGCGGCGACAGGGTCGGAGAGACCCAGTACTTC.